The present T cell receptor beta chain was sequenced within a study of T cell responses to AZD1222 COVID-19 vaccine. TCRdb keeps only in-frame clones here, not all; method: immunoSEQ multiplex PCR. Altogether around 74,000 clones are present, just over 90% being singletons, with the ten largest covering roughly 6.8%. CDR1 is LNHDA and CDR2 is SQIVND in the germline V gene (reference sequence). The CDR3 runs 16 residues. V lost 3 bases to trimming and J lost 3 bases; unmatched junction nucleotides: 10. This clone appeared once. The antigen is undetermined. Overall study findings and caveats: It was only a handful of AZD1222 recipients who were seropositive at baseline. Repertoire sampling occurred only after the peak T cell response.

The specimen was peripheral blood, collected on day 0 of MenACWY control vaccination. The chain has TRBV19 and TRBJ2-7; 8 bases map to TRBD1. The sequence was obtained from an adult in good health. The CDR3 DNA follows: TGTGCCAGTAGTATTGCCGGGACAGGACGGAACTACGAGCAGTACTTC. This sequence encodes CASSIAGTGRNYEQYF.